A selection of T cell receptor beta chains follows, all from one sample in a study of blood T cell repertoires in COVID-19. Generated by immunoSEQ multiplex PCR, the TCRdb table keeps only in-frame clones and is missing some. The sample has over 85,000 clones, 87% seen once. The source material was peripheral blood. Receptor source: an elderly woman with acute or convalescent COVID-19. Both conserved end residues are part of each CDR3. The D gene is left open where the match is weak. Size tells how often a clone was seen (once, few, many) or the class of an expanded clone, and some rows leave it out.

D,length,V,size,J,CDR3,DNA
TRBD2,15,TRBV29-1,-,TRBJ2-3,CSVDSLAGFTDTQYF,TGCAGCGTTGATAGCCTAGCGGGGTTCACAGATACGCAGTATTTT
TRBD2,17,TRBV24-1,-,TRBJ2-2,CATSDSTSGGATGELFF,TGTGCCACCAGTGACTCTACTAGCGGGGGGGCCACCGGGGAGCTGTTTTTT
TRBD1,15,TRBV5-1,-,TRBJ1-1,CASSFTGDLNTEAFF,TGCGCCAGCAGCTTTACAGGGGACTTGAACACTGAAGCTTTCTTT
-,15,TRBV4-2,-,TRBJ2-7,CASSHGGGTAYEQYF,TGTGCCAGCAGCCACGGAGGCGGGACGGCCTACGAGCAGTACTTC
TRBD1,14,TRBV5-1,-,TRBJ2-1,CASSLDRGLNEQFF,TGCGCCAGCAGCTTGGACAGGGGCCTGAATGAGCAGTTCTTC
-,11,TRBV3-1/TRBV3-2,-,TRBJ2-7,CASSRSYEQYF,TGTGCCAGCAGCCGGAGCTACGAGCAGTACTTC
TRBD2,15,TRBV4-3,-,TRBJ2-2,CASSPGRALTGELFF,TGCGCCAGCAGCCCCGGGAGGGCCCTCACCGGGGAGCTGTTTTTT
-,15,TRBV6-5,-,TRBJ2-1,CASRRATGSYNEQFF,TGTGCCAGCAGGAGGGCGACCGGCTCCTACAATGAGCAGTTCTTC
TRBD1,16,TRBV2,-,TRBJ2-6,CASLGTARTGANVLTF,TGTGCCAGCTTGGGGACAGCCAGGACCGGGGCCAACGTCCTGACTTTC
TRBD1,14,TRBV5-5,-,TRBJ1-1,CASRLDRANSEAFF,TGTGCCAGCAGGCTGGACAGGGCCAACAGCGAAGCTTTCTTT
TRBD2,17,TRBV20-1,-,TRBJ2-2,CSARDHLAGPNTGELFF,TGCAGTGCTCGTGACCACCTAGCGGGACCAAACACCGGGGAGCTGTTTTTT
-,11,TRBV30,-,TRBJ1-3,CAWGRGNTIYF,TGTGCCTGGGGGAGAGGAAACACCATATATTTT
TRBD1,15,TRBV5-8,-,TRBJ1-6,CASSRDRGRGSPLHF,TGTGCCAGCAGCAGGGACAGGGGGCGGGGTTCACCCCTCCACTTT
-,19,TRBV18,-,TRBJ1-6,CASSLTGGTPPRLDSPLHF,TGTGCCAGCTCACTTACCGGGGGGACACCGCCGAGGCTGGATTCACCCCTCCACTTT
-,15,TRBV7-8,-,TRBJ1-5,CASSIQSEAMTPQHF,TGTGCCAGCAGCATCCAGTCGGAAGCCATGACTCCCCAGCATTTT
-,15,TRBV2,-,TRBJ2-7,CASSETRLNGGEQYF,TGTGCCAGCAGTGAAACCCGCCTGAACGGAGGCGAGCAGTACTTC
-,16,TRBV7-6,-,TRBJ2-6,CASSLTGTTGANVLTF,TGTGCCAGCAGCTTAACTGGGACAACTGGGGCCAACGTCCTGACTTTC
-,13,TRBV12-5,-,TRBJ1-2,CASGWAGAYGYTF,TGTGCTAGTGGTTGGGCGGGGGCCTATGGCTACACCTTC
TRBD1,15,TRBV9,-,TRBJ2-1,CASSVGAGQGPEQFF,TGTGCCAGCAGCGTAGGAGCGGGACAGGGACCTGAGCAGTTCTTC
-,12,TRBV7-8,once,TRBJ1-1,CASSSRTDEAFF,TGTGCCAGCAGCTCAAGGACAGATGAAGCTTTCTTT
-,13,TRBV30,-,TRBJ1-4,CAWSRQGTGGLFF,TGTGCCTGGAGCCGGCAGGGGACGGGCGGACTGTTTTTT
TRBD2,16,TRBV6-4,once,TRBJ2-3,CASSDSGLAGPDTQYF,TGTGCCAGCAGTGACTCGGGACTAGCGGGACCCGATACGCAGTATTTT
TRBD1,17,TRBV10-3,-,TRBJ1-2,CAISDQSVWDRSHGYTF,TGTGCCATCAGTGATCAGTCAGTTTGGGACAGGTCTCATGGCTACACCTTC
-,14,TRBV7-9,-,TRBJ1-3,CASSLNRVLSTIYF,TGTGCCAGCAGCTTGAACAGGGTCCTAAGCACCATATATTTT